This TCR beta chain was retrieved from a study of cytomegalovirus exposure and HLA in healthy donors. When sampled, the donors appeared nominally healthy, though they likely had unrecorded immune exposures. The PCR ran on 60 Vbeta and 13 Jbeta primers. Here immunoSEQ multiplex PCR was the method, and the copy in TCRdb shows in-frame clones only, minus some. Of 65,000 to 85,000 clones listed, around 76% are singletons. On this clone: Its specificity is unknown.

Study-wide results and limits: According to reports, the classifier identified cytomegalovirus status with high specificity and sensitivity. Sequences of the TCR beta chain were said to predict the HLA-A and HLA-B alleles of most subjects accurately. Upon later analysis, HLA-associated TCR beta chains proved more clonally expanded than other, equally common chains.

Sequenced material: PBMCs. The source is a male donor in good health and CMV-seropositive.

The CDR3 bases are TGTGCCAGCAGCTTCCTAGCGGGGCGAGGTGATACGCAGTATTTT. It yields the protein CASSFLAGRGDTQYF. The chain carries TRBV5-6 and TRBJ2-3; 9 bases map to TRBD2. Per the germline V gene, CDR1 is SGHDT and CDR2 is YYEEEE. The CDR3 has 15 amino acids. Losses at the gene ends were 2 bases for V and 6 bases for J; bases not matched to a gene: 7.